The T cell receptor (beta chain) described here comes from a study of blood T cell repertoires in COVID-19. Background on the study: Sites across the United States, Italy and Spain contributed samples from acute and convalescent COVID-19.

The protocol was immunoSEQ multiplex PCR, while the TCRdb copy is restricted to in-frame clones and leaves out a portion. Among 77,000 or so clones listed, around 67% were seen once. The V gene end was trimmed by 3 bases and the J gene end by 7 bases; junction bases not matched to a gene: 3. Germline loops: CDR1 SNHLY, CDR2 FYNNEI. This CDR3 comprises 13 residues. This chain connects TRBV2 to TRBJ1-5, with TRBD1 matching 7 bases. The sequenced material came from peripheral blood. The source of this sequence is a human donor with acute or convalescent COVID-19. The donor label of this sample is uncertain. The CDR3 bases are TGTGCCAGCAGTGATCAGGGGGGACAGCCCCAGCATTTT. Translation gives CASSDQGGQPQHF.